The 5 T cell receptor beta chains below were found in one sample sequenced in a study of T-cell reconstitution after alpha-beta-depleted transplantation in children. The authors prepared the TCRbeta library with unique molecular identifiers. Using its own MiXCR run on the PCR reads, TCRdb lists one record per CDR3 protein. The sample carries roughly 300,000 distinct CDR3 sequences, around a tenth recorded once. The sequencing used peripheral blood, collected 180 days after TCRalphabeta/CD19-depleted stem cell transplant. The origin of the receptors is a male patient aged 2 to 10 who had a stem cell transplant for chronic granulomatous disease, so the T cells may come from the graft donor.

This clonotype was counted at least ten times. V and J are TRBV29-1 and TRBJ2-7, with 10 bases lining up with TRBD1. CDR1 and CDR2 from the germline V gene are SQVTM and ANQGSEA. This CDR3 contains 13 residues. V trimming: 6 bases; J trimming: 4 bases; junction bases outside the gene matches: 6. CDR3 residues: CSVADRGAYEQYF. The CDR3 DNA follows: TGCAGCGTAGCGGACAGGGGGGCTTACGAGCAGTACTTC.

As concerns this clonotype: This may come from a read error, since a much larger clone is one base off. V is TRBV6-2 or TRBV6-3 and J is TRBJ2-1; D is undetermined. This CDR3 region has 14 residues. The germline CDR1 and CDR2 sequences are MNHEY and SVGEGT. For the CDR3, the DNA is TGTGCCATCAGTTACTCTTATTCTCGCAATGAGCAGTTCTTC. This encodes CAISYSYSRNEQFF.

This clonotype was picked up many times. This rearrangement joins TRBV7-9 to TRBJ2-5; 10 bases are shared with TRBD2. Germline assignment: CDR1 SEHNR and CDR2 FQNEAQ (reference sequence). This CDR3 is 14 amino acids long. J gave up 5 bases and V 4 bases, and 4 bases lay outside the gene matches. In DNA form, the CDR3 reads TGTGCCAGCAGCTCCGTGGGACTAGCGGAGACCCAGTACTTC. Translating gives CASSSVGLAETQYF.

The sample holds a few counts of this clonotype. The chain employs TRBV25-1 and TRBJ2-7; TRBD1 aligns across 9 bases. Germline V CDR1 and CDR2: MGHDK, SYGVNS. This CDR3 spans 13 amino acids. With 10 bases clipped from V and 5 bases from J, the junction kept 9 bases outside the gene matches. CDR3 in DNA: TGTGCCAAAAAACACAGGGGGCTTGACGAGCAGTACTTC. Translating it yields CAKKHRGLDEQYF.

The sample holds many counts of this clonotype. CDR3 protein: CASAPTRQGAISYEQYF. The CDR3 nucleotides are TGTGCCAGCGCGCCCACCCGACAGGGGGCAATCTCCTACGAGCAGTACTTC. This sequence joins TRBV12-3 or TRBV12-4 and TRBJ2-7; 10 bases agree with TRBD1. Germline trimming cut 8 bases from V and 0 bases from J; bases unmatched to any gene: 13. The CDR3 is 17 residues long.